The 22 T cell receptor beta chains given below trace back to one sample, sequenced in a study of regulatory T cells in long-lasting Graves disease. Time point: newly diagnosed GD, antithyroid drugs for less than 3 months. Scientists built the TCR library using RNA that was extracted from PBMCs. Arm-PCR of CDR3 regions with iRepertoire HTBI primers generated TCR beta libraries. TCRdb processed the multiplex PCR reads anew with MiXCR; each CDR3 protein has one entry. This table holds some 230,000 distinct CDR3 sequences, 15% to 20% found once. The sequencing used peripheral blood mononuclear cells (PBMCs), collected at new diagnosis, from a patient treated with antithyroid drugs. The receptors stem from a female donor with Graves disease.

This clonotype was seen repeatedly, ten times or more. CDR3 in DNA: TGCAGTGCTAGAGATTTCAGGGGAAATCAGCCCCAGCATTTT. Translated: CSARDFRGNQPQHF. The chain couples TRBV20-1 to TRBJ1-5; possible D gene TRBD1, 6 bases. CDR1 and CDR2 (germline): DFQATT, SNEGSKA (reference sequence). The CDR3 consists of 14 residues. V was shortened by 0 bases and J by 4 bases, with 10 bases between the two germline ends.

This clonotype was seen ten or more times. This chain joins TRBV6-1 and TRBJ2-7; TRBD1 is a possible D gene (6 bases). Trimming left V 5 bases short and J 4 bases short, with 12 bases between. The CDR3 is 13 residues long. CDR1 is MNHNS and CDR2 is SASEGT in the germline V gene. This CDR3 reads CASSHAQGYEQYF. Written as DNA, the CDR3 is TGTGCCAGCAGTCATGCACAGGGATACGAGCAGTACTTC.

CDR3 DNA: TGTGCCAGCAGCACTGAGGGGGGGCTCGGAAACACCATATATTTT. It encodes CASSTEGGLGNTIYF. This chain links TRBV7-2 with TRBJ1-3; possible D gene TRBD1, 6 bases. The germline CDR1 and CDR2 sequences are SGHTA and FQGNSA. The CDR3 is 15 amino acids. V was cut by 5 bases and J by 4 bases, with 15 bases left in between.

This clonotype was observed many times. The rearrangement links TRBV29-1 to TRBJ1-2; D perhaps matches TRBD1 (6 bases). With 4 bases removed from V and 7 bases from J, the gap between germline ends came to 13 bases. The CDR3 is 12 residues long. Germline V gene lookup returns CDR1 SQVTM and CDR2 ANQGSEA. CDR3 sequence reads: CSVVTGWSGYTF. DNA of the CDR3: TGCAGCGTTGTCACAGGGTGGTCTGGCTACACCTTC. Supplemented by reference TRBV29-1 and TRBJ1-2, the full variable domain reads SAVISQKPSRDICQRGTSLTIQCQVDSQVTMMFWYRQQPGQSLTLIATANQGSEATYESGFVIDKFPISRPNLTFSTLTVSNMSPEDSSIYLCSVVTGWSGYTFGSGTRLTVV.

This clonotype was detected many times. CDR3 loop: CASSSPNSPLHF. DNA of the CDR3: TGTGCCAGCAGCTCCCCTAATTCACCCCTCCACTTT. The J gene is TRBJ1-6, the V gene TRBV7-9, with unresolved D. The CDR3 runs 12 residues. The V and J ends lost 4 bases and 6 bases respectively, with 4 bases between them. Looked up from germline, CDR1 is SEHNR and CDR2 is FQNEAQ (reference sequence).

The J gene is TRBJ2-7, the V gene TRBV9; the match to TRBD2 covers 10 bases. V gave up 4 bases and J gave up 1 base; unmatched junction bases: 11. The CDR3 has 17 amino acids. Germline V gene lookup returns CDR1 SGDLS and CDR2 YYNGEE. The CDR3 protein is CASSLPGLAEKSYEQYF. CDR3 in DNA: TGTGCCAGCAGCCTACCCGGACTAGCGGAAAAGTCCTACGAGCAGTACTTC.

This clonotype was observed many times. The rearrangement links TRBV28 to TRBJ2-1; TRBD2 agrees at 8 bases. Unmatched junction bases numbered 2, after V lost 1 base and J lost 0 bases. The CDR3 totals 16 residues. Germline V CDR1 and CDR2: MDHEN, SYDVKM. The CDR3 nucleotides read TGTGCCAGCAGTTTATTGGGGACTAGCTCCTACAATGAGCAGTTCTTC. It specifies CASSLLGTSSYNEQFF.

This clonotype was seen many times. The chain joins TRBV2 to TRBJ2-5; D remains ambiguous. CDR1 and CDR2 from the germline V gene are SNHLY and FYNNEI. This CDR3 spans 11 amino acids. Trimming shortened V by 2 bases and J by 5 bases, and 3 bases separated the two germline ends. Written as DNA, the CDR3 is TGTGCCAGCAGTGAAAGTGAGACCCAGTACTTC. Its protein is CASSESETQYF.

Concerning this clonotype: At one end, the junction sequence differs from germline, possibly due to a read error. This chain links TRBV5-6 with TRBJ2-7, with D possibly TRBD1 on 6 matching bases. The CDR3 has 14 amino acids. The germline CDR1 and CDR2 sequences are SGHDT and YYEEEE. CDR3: CASSLGGRAYEQCF. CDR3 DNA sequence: TGTGCCAGCAGCTTGGGGGGGCGGGCCTACGAGCAGTGCTTC.

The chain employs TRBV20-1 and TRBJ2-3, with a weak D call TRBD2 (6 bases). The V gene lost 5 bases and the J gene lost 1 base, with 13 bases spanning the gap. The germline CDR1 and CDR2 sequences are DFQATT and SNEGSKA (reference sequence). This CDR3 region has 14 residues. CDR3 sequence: CSADPGSGTDTQYF. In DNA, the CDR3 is TGCAGTGCTGACCCCGGGAGCGGCACAGATACGCAGTATTTT.

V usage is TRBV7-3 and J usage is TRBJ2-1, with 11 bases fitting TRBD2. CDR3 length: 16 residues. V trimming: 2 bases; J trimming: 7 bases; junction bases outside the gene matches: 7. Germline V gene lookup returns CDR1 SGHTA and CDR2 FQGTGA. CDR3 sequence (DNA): TGTGCCAGCAGCTTAGGCCCTAGCGGGAGGTGGAATGAGCAGTTCTTC. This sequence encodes CASSLGPSGRWNEQFF.

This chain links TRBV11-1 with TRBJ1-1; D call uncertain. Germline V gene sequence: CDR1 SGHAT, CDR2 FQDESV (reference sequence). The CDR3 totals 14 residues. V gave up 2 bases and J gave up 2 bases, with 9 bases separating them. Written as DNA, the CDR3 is TGTGCCAGCAGCTTATATCTCAGCAACACTGAAGCTTTCTTT. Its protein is CASSLYLSNTEAFF. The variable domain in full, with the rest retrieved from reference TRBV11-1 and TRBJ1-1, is EAEVAQSPRYKITEKSQAVAFWCDPISGHATLYWYRQILGQGPELLVQFQDESVVDDSQLPKDRFSAERLKGVDSTLKIQPAELGDSAMYLCASSLYLSNTEAFFGQGTRLTVV.

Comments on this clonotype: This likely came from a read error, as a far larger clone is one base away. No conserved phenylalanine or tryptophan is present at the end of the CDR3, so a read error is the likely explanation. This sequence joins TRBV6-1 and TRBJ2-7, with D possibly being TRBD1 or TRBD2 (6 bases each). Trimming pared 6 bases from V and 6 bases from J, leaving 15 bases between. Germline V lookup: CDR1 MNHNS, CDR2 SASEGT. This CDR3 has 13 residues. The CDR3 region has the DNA TGTGCCAGCAGCTCCCCTGGGGGGCGCGAGCAGTACCTC. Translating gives CASSSPGGREQYL.

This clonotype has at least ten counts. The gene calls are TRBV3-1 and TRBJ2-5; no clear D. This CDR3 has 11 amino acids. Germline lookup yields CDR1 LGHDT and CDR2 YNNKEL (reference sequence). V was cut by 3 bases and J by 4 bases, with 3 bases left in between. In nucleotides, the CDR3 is TGTGCCAGCAGCCACCGAGAGACCCAGTACTTC. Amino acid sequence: CASSHRETQYF.

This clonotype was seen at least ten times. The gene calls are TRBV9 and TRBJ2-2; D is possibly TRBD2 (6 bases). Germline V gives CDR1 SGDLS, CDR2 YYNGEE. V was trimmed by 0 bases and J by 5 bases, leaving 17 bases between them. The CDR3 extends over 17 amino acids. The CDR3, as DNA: TGTGCCAGCAGCGTAGGCATAGGGTTCGGGGGAACCGGGGAGCTGTTTTTT. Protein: CASSVGIGFGGTGELFF.

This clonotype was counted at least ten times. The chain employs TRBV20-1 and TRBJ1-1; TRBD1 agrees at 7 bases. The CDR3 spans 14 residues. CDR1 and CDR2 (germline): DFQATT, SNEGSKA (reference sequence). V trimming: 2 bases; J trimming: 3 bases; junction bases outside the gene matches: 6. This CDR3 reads CSARMTGPHTEAFF. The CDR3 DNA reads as TGCAGTGCTAGAATGACAGGGCCCCACACTGAAGCTTTCTTT.

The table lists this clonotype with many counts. CDR3 amino acids: CASSQETRGNSPLHF. The CDR3 DNA follows: TGTGCCAGCAGCCAAGAGACAAGGGGGAATTCACCCCTCCACTTT. This chain connects TRBV3-1 to TRBJ1-6, with D tentatively TRBD1 (6 bases). The CDR3 sequence is 15 residues long. The V gene lost 0 bases and the J gene lost 7 bases, with 10 bases spanning the gap. The germline V gene has CDR1 LGHDT and CDR2 YNNKEL (reference sequence).

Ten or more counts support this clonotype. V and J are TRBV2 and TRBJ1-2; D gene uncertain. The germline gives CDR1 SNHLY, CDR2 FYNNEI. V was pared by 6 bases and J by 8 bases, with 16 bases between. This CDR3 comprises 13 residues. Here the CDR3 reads CASSLRPDFGYTF. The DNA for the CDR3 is TGTGCCAGCAGCCTACGGCCGGACTTCGGCTACACCTTC.

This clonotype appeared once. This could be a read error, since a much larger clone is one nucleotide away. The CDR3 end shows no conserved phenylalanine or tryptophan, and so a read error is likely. This CDR3 is CASSYSKITLGYGYTC. The CDR3 DNA follows: TGTGCCAGCAGTTACTCAAAGATCACGCTGGGCTATGGCTACACCTGC. The chain carries TRBV6-9 and TRBJ1-2; unclear D gene. Germline V gives CDR1 MNHGY, CDR2 SVAAGI. V was pared by 3 bases and J by 4 bases, with 18 bases between. The CDR3 has 16 amino acids.

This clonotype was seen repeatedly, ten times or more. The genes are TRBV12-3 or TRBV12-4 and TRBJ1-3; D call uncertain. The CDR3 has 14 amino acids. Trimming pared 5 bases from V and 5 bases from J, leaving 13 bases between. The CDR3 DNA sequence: TGTGCCAGCAGTCCAAGGGTAGTTAGAAACACCATATATTTT. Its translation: CASSPRVVRNTIYF.

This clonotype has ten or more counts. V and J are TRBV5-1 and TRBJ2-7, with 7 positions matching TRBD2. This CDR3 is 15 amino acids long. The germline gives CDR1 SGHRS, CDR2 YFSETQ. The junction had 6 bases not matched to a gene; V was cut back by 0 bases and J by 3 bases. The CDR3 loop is CASSLGDYSRYEQYF. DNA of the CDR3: TGCGCCAGCAGCTTGGGGGACTACTCCCGCTACGAGCAGTACTTC.

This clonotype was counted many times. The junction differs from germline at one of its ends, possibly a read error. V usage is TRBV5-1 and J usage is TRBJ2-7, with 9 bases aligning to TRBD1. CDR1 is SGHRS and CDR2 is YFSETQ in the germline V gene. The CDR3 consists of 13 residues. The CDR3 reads CASSLTGGYEQYF. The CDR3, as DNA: TGTGCCAGCAGTTTGACAGGGGGCTACGAGCAGTACTTC. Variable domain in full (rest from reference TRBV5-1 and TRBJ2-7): KAGVTQTPRYLIKTRGQQVTLSCSPISGHRSVSWYQQTPGQGLQFLFEYFSETQRNKGNFPGRFSGRQFSNSRSEMNVSTLELGDSALYLCASSLTGGYEQYFGPGTRLTVT.